The rows below give T cell receptor beta chains drawn from one sample of a study of shared T cell receptors in the human thymus. Here immunoSEQ multiplex PCR was the method, and the copy in TCRdb shows in-frame clones only, minus some. The profile covers some 660,000 clones, with around 87% appearing a single time and roughly 0.0089% taken by the ten largest. This sample was shared with a second study, whose subject was human thymus T cells.

Sequencing was done on a sample of thymocytes. The receptor set was obtained from a boy younger than two with a congenital heart defect. Both conserved end residues are part of each CDR3. Fields, in order: D gene, J gene, V gene, clone size, CDR3 DNA, CDR3 protein. A D gene is named only where the DNA matches it firmly. Some rows have no size entry. The others give once, few or many, or a class for an expanded clone.

D gene: NA
J gene: TRBJ1-1
V gene: TRBV7-3
clone size: NA
CDR3 DNA: TGTGCCAGCAGTCCTACAGGGAACACTGAAGCTTTCTTT
CDR3 protein: CASSPTGNTEAFF

D gene: NA
J gene: TRBJ1-6
V gene: TRBV9
clone size: NA
CDR3 DNA: TGTGCCAGCAGCCCCCGGGGAGAAGGGAATTCCCCCCTCCACTTT
CDR3 protein: CASSPRGEGNSPLHF

D gene: TRBD1
J gene: TRBJ2-7
V gene: TRBV5-1
clone size: NA
CDR3 DNA: TGCGCCAGCTTTTCCGGGACAGGGGGAGAGTACTTC
CDR3 protein: CASFSGTGGEYF

D gene: NA
J gene: TRBJ1-5
V gene: TRBV28
clone size: NA
CDR3 DNA: TGTGCCAGCAGCCCACGGGGACTTGATCAGCCCCAGCATTTT
CDR3 protein: CASSPRGLDQPQHF

D gene: TRBD2
J gene: TRBJ2-1
V gene: TRBV9
clone size: NA
CDR3 DNA: TGTGCCAGCAGCGTAGAGATACTAGCGGGAGGGCAATACAATGAGCAGTTCTTC
CDR3 protein: CASSVEILAGGQYNEQFF

D gene: TRBD2
J gene: TRBJ2-2
V gene: TRBV4-3
clone size: NA
CDR3 DNA: TGCGCCAGCAGCCAAGAACTACCGGGACTAGCGGGAGGGGAGGCCGGGGAGCTGTTTTTT
CDR3 protein: CASSQELPGLAGGEAGELFF

D gene: NA
J gene: TRBJ2-1
V gene: TRBV4-1
clone size: once
CDR3 DNA: TGCGCCAGCAGCCAAGATTTAGCGCGACACAATGAGCAGTTCTTC
CDR3 protein: CASSQDLARHNEQFF

D gene: NA
J gene: TRBJ2-3
V gene: TRBV9
clone size: NA
CDR3 DNA: TGTGCCAGCAGCGTAAAACCGGGTTGGGATACGCAGTATTTT
CDR3 protein: CASSVKPGWDTQYF

D gene: TRBD2
J gene: TRBJ2-1
V gene: TRBV27
clone size: once
CDR3 DNA: TGTGCCAGCAGTTTAGGGAACTCCGGGACGGGGGGGAATGAGCAGTTCTTC
CDR3 protein: CASSLGNSGTGGNEQFF

D gene: NA
J gene: TRBJ1-4
V gene: TRBV6-5
clone size: once
CDR3 DNA: TGTGCCAGCAGTTACTCCTCACAGGGTTATGAAAAACTGTTTTTT
CDR3 protein: CASSYSSQGYEKLFF

D gene: NA
J gene: TRBJ1-1
V gene: TRBV5-1
clone size: once
CDR3 DNA: TGCGCCAGCAGCTTGGCTCCGGGGTTGGACACTGAAGCTTTCTTT
CDR3 protein: CASSLAPGLDTEAFF

D gene: TRBD2
J gene: TRBJ2-3
V gene: TRBV5-1
clone size: NA
CDR3 DNA: TGCGCCAGCAGCGTGGGAGGGTCGTTTTTTTCCCTCACAGATACGCAGTATTTT
CDR3 protein: CASSVGGSFFSLTDTQYF

D gene: NA
J gene: TRBJ2-7
V gene: TRBV5-6
clone size: NA
CDR3 DNA: TGTGCCAGCAGGGACACGACAGGCTCACCCTACGAGCAGTACTTC
CDR3 protein: CASRDTTGSPYEQYF

D gene: NA
J gene: TRBJ1-4
V gene: TRBV20-1
clone size: NA
CDR3 DNA: TGCAGTGCTTGGGACACCGAAAAACTGTTTTTT
CDR3 protein: CSAWDTEKLFF

D gene: TRBD1
J gene: TRBJ1-5
V gene: TRBV28
clone size: NA
CDR3 DNA: TGTGCCAGCAGCAGTGCGGGACAGGAACGTTATAGCAATCAGCCCCAGCATTTT
CDR3 protein: CASSSAGQERYSNQPQHF

D gene: NA
J gene: TRBJ2-1
V gene: TRBV19
clone size: NA
CDR3 DNA: TGTGCCAGTAGCCCCGACGGCCGGGGGTACTCCTACAATGAGCAGTTCTTC
CDR3 protein: CASSPDGRGYSYNEQFF

D gene: TRBD1
J gene: TRBJ1-2
V gene: TRBV4-3
clone size: NA
CDR3 DNA: TGCGCCAGCAGCCAAGGAGGGAGACAGGGACCGTTGGGCTACACCTTC
CDR3 protein: CASSQGGRQGPLGYTF

D gene: NA
J gene: TRBJ1-2
V gene: TRBV27
clone size: NA
CDR3 DNA: TGTGCCAGCAACAAACGGTCCAGGGTAAATGGCTACACCTTC
CDR3 protein: CASNKRSRVNGYTF

D gene: NA
J gene: TRBJ2-7
V gene: TRBV7-2
clone size: NA
CDR3 DNA: TGTGCCAGCAACTCCCCCGGCCGGCCGGGGTACGAGCAGTACTTC
CDR3 protein: CASNSPGRPGYEQYF

D gene: TRBD1
J gene: TRBJ1-2
V gene: TRBV13
clone size: once
CDR3 DNA: TGTGCCAGCAGCTCCTGGGACAGGGAAAACTATGGCTACACCTTC
CDR3 protein: CASSSWDRENYGYTF

D gene: NA
J gene: TRBJ2-1
V gene: TRBV12-5
clone size: NA
CDR3 DNA: TGTGCTAGTGGTTTCCTTCCCAATGAGCAGTTCTTC
CDR3 protein: CASGFLPNEQFF

D gene: TRBD1
J gene: TRBJ1-2
V gene: TRBV9
clone size: once
CDR3 DNA: TGTGCCAGCAGCGTAGCAGGGGGCAGCTATGGCTACACCTTC
CDR3 protein: CASSVAGGSYGYTF

D gene: NA
J gene: TRBJ1-2
V gene: TRBV9
clone size: once
CDR3 DNA: TGTGCCAGCAGCGTAGGCAGGGGAATGCACTATGGCTACACCTTC
CDR3 protein: CASSVGRGMHYGYTF

D gene: TRBD2
J gene: TRBJ2-5
V gene: TRBV4-2
clone size: NA
CDR3 DNA: TGTGCCAGCAGCCAACACGGGACTAGCGGGGGGGCGTTGGGGGAGACCCAGTACTTC
CDR3 protein: CASSQHGTSGGALGETQYF

D gene: TRBD2
J gene: TRBJ2-1
V gene: TRBV5-1
clone size: NA
CDR3 DNA: TGCGCCAGCAGCCCAGGGACTAGCGGGAGCCCATCCTACAATGAGCAGTTCTTC
CDR3 protein: CASSPGTSGSPSYNEQFF

D gene: TRBD2
J gene: TRBJ2-1
V gene: TRBV6-4
clone size: NA
CDR3 DNA: TGTGCCAGCAGTGCAGCGACTAGCGGGGTCGATGAGCAGTTCTTC
CDR3 protein: CASSAATSGVDEQFF

D gene: NA
J gene: TRBJ2-3
V gene: TRBV5-8
clone size: NA
CDR3 DNA: TGTGCCAGCACCCCTGGGGGCGATACGCAGTATTTT
CDR3 protein: CASTPGGDTQYF

D gene: TRBD2
J gene: TRBJ2-5
V gene: TRBV14
clone size: NA
CDR3 DNA: TGTGCCAGCAGCCAAGGAGCGGGGGGGCCTAGGAGGGAGACCCAGTACTTC
CDR3 protein: CASSQGAGGPRRETQYF

D gene: TRBD2
J gene: TRBJ2-5
V gene: TRBV7-9
clone size: once
CDR3 DNA: TGTGCCAGCAGCTTAGTTTGTGGGACTAGCGGGAGTGAAGAGACCCAGTACTTC
CDR3 protein: CASSLVCGTSGSEETQYF

D gene: NA
J gene: TRBJ2-7
V gene: TRBV28
clone size: NA
CDR3 DNA: TGTGCCAGCGTGGGACCCGAGAGGGGGGAGCAGTACTTC
CDR3 protein: CASVGPERGEQYF

D gene: NA
J gene: TRBJ2-2
V gene: TRBV9
clone size: NA
CDR3 DNA: TGTGCCAGCAGCGCCCCCTCGACAGTGAACACCGGGGAGCTGTTTTTT
CDR3 protein: CASSAPSTVNTGELFF

D gene: TRBD1
J gene: TRBJ1-4
V gene: TRBV4-1
clone size: NA
CDR3 DNA: TGCGCCAGCAGCCAAGAAGGGGACAGGGCCAATGAAAAACTGTTTTTT
CDR3 protein: CASSQEGDRANEKLFF

D gene: TRBD2
J gene: TRBJ2-3
V gene: TRBV7-9
clone size: NA
CDR3 DNA: TGTGCCAGCAGTCGACTACTAGCGGGAGGGCAAGATACGCAGTATTTT
CDR3 protein: CASSRLLAGGQDTQYF

D gene: TRBD2
J gene: TRBJ2-1
V gene: TRBV29-1
clone size: NA
CDR3 DNA: TGCAGCGTTGCTTGGCTAGCGGGGAGAGAGGGAGGCTACAATGAGCAGTTCTTC
CDR3 protein: CSVAWLAGREGGYNEQFF

D gene: NA
J gene: TRBJ1-2
V gene: TRBV28
clone size: NA
CDR3 DNA: TGTGCCAGCGCGCGATCGATTATTTCTAACTATGGCTACACCTTC
CDR3 protein: CASARSIISNYGYTF

D gene: TRBD1
J gene: TRBJ2-7
V gene: TRBV27
clone size: few
CDR3 DNA: TGTGCCAGCAGTTCGGAACAGGGGCCCCCCTACGAGCAGTACTTC
CDR3 protein: CASSSEQGPPYEQYF

D gene: TRBD2
J gene: TRBJ2-3
V gene: TRBV29-1
clone size: NA
CDR3 DNA: TGCAGCGTTCGACTAGCAGAGATCCTCGGGGATACGCAGTATTTT
CDR3 protein: CSVRLAEILGDTQYF

D gene: NA
J gene: TRBJ2-1
V gene: TRBV15
clone size: NA
CDR3 DNA: TGTGCCACCAGCCCCACCCCCAGGTTATCCTACAATGAGCAGTTCTTC
CDR3 protein: CATSPTPRLSYNEQFF

D gene: TRBD1
J gene: TRBJ1-5
V gene: TRBV2
clone size: NA
CDR3 DNA: TGTGCCAGCAGCCCCAGACAGGGATCGGGTGGGCAGCCCCAGCATTTT
CDR3 protein: CASSPRQGSGGQPQHF

D gene: TRBD1
J gene: TRBJ2-7
V gene: TRBV4-1
clone size: NA
CDR3 DNA: TGCGCCAGCAGCAACCGGACAGGGACCTCCTACGAGCAGTACTTC
CDR3 protein: CASSNRTGTSYEQYF

D gene: TRBD1
J gene: TRBJ2-3
V gene: TRBV5-6
clone size: NA
CDR3 DNA: TGTGCCAGCAGCTTGGACAGGGGGTACACAGATACGCAGTATTTT
CDR3 protein: CASSLDRGYTDTQYF

D gene: TRBD1
J gene: TRBJ1-2
V gene: TRBV19
clone size: NA
CDR3 DNA: TGTGCCAGTACCATGGGACAGAACTATGGCTACACCTTC
CDR3 protein: CASTMGQNYGYTF

D gene: NA
J gene: TRBJ1-5
V gene: TRBV28
clone size: NA
CDR3 DNA: TGTGCCAGCAGTTTGCCCCCGGGAGGACAAAATCAGCCCCAGCATTTT
CDR3 protein: CASSLPPGGQNQPQHF

D gene: TRBD1
J gene: TRBJ1-2
V gene: TRBV5-6
clone size: NA
CDR3 DNA: TGTGCCAGCAGCTTACAGGGGGCTTTTTTCTATGGCTACACCTTC
CDR3 protein: CASSLQGAFFYGYTF

D gene: NA
J gene: TRBJ2-2
V gene: TRBV6-1
clone size: NA
CDR3 DNA: TGTGCCAGCAGTGAAGCGCGGCCTACGAACACCGGGGAGCTGTTTTTT
CDR3 protein: CASSEARPTNTGELFF

D gene: NA
J gene: TRBJ2-3
V gene: TRBV10-3
clone size: NA
CDR3 DNA: TGTGCCATCAGGGCTACAGGGAGGGCGGACACAGATACGCAGTATTTT
CDR3 protein: CAIRATGRADTDTQYF

D gene: NA
J gene: TRBJ1-5
V gene: TRBV5-6
clone size: NA
CDR3 DNA: TGTGCCAGTACCAAGGCAGGGCATCAGCCCCAGCATTTT
CDR3 protein: CASTKAGHQPQHF

D gene: TRBD2
J gene: TRBJ2-1
V gene: TRBV19
clone size: NA
CDR3 DNA: TGTGCCAGTAGAGTGGATATCGGGGGGAATGAGCAGTTCTTC
CDR3 protein: CASRVDIGGNEQFF

D gene: TRBD1
J gene: TRBJ2-7
V gene: TRBV14
clone size: NA
CDR3 DNA: TGTGCCAGCAGCCAAGATCTTGGGGCGGACAGGTACGAGCAGTACTTC
CDR3 protein: CASSQDLGADRYEQYF

D gene: NA
J gene: TRBJ2-5
V gene: TRBV18
clone size: NA
CDR3 DNA: TGTGCCAGCTCACGAAGCAGGGCCCAAGAGACCCAGTACTTC
CDR3 protein: CASSRSRAQETQYF

D gene: TRBD2
J gene: TRBJ2-1
V gene: TRBV28
clone size: NA
CDR3 DNA: TGTGCCAGCACCCACCTAGCGGGAGCCGGCTATGAGCAGTTCTTC
CDR3 protein: CASTHLAGAGYEQFF

D gene: TRBD1
J gene: TRBJ2-7
V gene: TRBV13
clone size: NA
CDR3 DNA: TGTGCCAGCAGACGTAGGGACAGGGTCTACGAGCAGTACTTC
CDR3 protein: CASRRRDRVYEQYF

D gene: TRBD2
J gene: TRBJ2-3
V gene: TRBV28
clone size: NA
CDR3 DNA: TGTGCCAGCAGTTCACTAGCGGGGCCCTTGGGGTATTCAGATACGCAGTATTTT
CDR3 protein: CASSSLAGPLGYSDTQYF

D gene: NA
J gene: TRBJ1-2
V gene: TRBV10-3
clone size: few
CDR3 DNA: TGTGCCATCATGAACACGGGGGATGGCTACACCTTC
CDR3 protein: CAIMNTGDGYTF

D gene: NA
J gene: TRBJ1-3
V gene: TRBV4-1
clone size: NA
CDR3 DNA: TGCGCCAGCAGCCAAGCCCCGGGAAACTCTGGAAACACCATATATTTT
CDR3 protein: CASSQAPGNSGNTIYF